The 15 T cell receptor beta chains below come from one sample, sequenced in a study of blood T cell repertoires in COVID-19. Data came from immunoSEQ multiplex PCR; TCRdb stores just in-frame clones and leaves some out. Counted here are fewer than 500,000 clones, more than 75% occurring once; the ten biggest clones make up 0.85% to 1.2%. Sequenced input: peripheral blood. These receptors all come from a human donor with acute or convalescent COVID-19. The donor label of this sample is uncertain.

The CDR3 DNA sequence: TGCGCCAGCAGTCAACTTACCGACAGCTACTATGGCTACACCTTC. This translates into CASSQLTDSYYGYTF. The V gene is TRBV23-1, the J gene TRBJ1-2; perhaps TRBD1 as D (5 bases). TRBV23-1 carries the ORF label, with uncertain function. Between the trimmed V and J ends, which lost 2 bases and 3 bases, there was a span of 13 bases. The CDR3 length is 15 residues.

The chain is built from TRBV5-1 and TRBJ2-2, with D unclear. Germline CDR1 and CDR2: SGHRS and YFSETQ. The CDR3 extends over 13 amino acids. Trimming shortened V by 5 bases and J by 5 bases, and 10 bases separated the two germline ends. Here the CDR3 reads CASSPWSTGELFF. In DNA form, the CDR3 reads TGCGCCAGCAGTCCCTGGAGTACCGGGGAGCTGTTTTTT. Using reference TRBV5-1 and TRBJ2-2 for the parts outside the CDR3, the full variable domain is KAGVTQTPRYLIKTRGQQVTLSCSPISGHRSVSWYQQTPGQGLQFLFEYFSETQRNKGNFPGRFSGRQFSNSRSEMNVSTLELGDSALYLCASSPWSTGELFFGEGSRLTVL.

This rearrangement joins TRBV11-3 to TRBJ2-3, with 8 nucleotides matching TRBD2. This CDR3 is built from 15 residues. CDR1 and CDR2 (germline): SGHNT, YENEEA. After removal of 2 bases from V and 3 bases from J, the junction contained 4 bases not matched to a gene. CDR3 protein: CASSLSGSRTDTQYF. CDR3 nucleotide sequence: TGTGCCAGCAGCTTAAGCGGGAGTAGGACAGATACGCAGTATTTT.

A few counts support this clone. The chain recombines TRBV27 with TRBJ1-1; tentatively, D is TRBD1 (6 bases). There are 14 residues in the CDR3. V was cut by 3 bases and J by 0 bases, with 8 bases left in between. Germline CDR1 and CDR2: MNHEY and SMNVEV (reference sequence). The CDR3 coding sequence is TGTGCCAGCAGTTTGCAGGGGATGAACACTGAAGCTTTCTTT. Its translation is CASSLQGMNTEAFF.

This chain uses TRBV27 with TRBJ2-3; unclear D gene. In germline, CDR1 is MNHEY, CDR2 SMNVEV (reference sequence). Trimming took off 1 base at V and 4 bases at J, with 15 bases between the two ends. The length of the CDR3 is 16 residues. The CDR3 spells CASSLFTRSAADTQYF. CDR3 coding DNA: TGTGCCAGCAGTTTATTCACCCGGTCCGCGGCAGATACGCAGTATTTT.

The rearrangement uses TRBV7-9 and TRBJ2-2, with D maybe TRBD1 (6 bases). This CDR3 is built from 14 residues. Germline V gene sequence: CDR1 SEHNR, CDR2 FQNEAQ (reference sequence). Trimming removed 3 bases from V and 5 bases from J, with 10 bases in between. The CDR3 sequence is CASSLGARTGELFF. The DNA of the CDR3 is TGTGCCAGCAGCTTGGGGGCGAGAACCGGGGAGCTGTTTTTT.

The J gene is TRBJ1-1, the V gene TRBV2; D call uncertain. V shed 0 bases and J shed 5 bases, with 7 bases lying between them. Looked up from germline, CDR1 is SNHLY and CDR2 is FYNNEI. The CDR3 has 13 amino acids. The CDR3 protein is CASSEAQRTEAFF. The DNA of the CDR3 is TGTGCCAGCAGTGAAGCGCAGAGGACTGAAGCTTTCTTT.

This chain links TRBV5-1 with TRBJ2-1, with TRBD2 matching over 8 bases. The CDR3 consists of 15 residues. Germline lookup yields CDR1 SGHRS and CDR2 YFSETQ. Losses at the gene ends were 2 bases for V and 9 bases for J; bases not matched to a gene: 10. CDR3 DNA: TGCGCCAGCAGCTTCCTACAGGCCCGGGGGGGTGAGCAGTTCTTC. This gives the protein CASSFLQARGGEQFF. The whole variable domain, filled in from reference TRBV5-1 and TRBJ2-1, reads KAGVTQTPRYLIKTRGQQVTLSCSPISGHRSVSWYQQTPGQGLQFLFEYFSETQRNKGNFPGRFSGRQFSNSRSEMNVSTLELGDSALYLCASSFLQARGGEQFFGPGTRLTVL.

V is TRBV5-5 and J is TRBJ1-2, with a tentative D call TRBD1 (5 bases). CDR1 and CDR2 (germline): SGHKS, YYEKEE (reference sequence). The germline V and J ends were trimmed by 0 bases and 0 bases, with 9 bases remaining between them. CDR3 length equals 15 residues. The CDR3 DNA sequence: TGTGCCAGCAGCTTGGAAGGGGTCCCTAACTATGGCTACACCTTC. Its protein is CASSLEGVPNYGYTF.

Written as DNA, the CDR3 is TGTGCCAGCAGTTACTCGGGACAGGGGGAAGCTTTCTTT. This codes for CASSYSGQGEAFF. V gene TRBV6-6 combines with J gene TRBJ1-1, with TRBD1 matching over 10 bases. CDR3 length: 13 residues. Germline V gene data show CDR1 as MNHNY and CDR2 as SVGAGI (reference sequence). V was pared by 0 bases and J by 8 bases, with 0 bases of the junction left unmatched.

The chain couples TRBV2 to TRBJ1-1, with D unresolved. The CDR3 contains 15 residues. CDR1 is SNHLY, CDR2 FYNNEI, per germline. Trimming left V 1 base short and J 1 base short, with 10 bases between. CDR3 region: CASSEVGQPNTEAFF. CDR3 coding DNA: TGTGCCAGCAGTGAAGTTGGGCAGCCGAACACTGAAGCTTTCTTT.

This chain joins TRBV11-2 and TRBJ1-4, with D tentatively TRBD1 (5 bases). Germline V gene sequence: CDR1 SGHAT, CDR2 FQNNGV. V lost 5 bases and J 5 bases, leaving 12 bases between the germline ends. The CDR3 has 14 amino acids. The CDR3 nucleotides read TGTGCCAGCAGCACCCAGACAGTAAATGAAAAACTGTTTTTT. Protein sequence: CASSTQTVNEKLFF.

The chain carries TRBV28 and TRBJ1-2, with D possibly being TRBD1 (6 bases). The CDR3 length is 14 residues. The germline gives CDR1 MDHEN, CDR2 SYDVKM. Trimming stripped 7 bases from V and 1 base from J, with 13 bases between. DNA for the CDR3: TGTGCCAGCACAAAGGGGGGGGATAACTATGGCTACACCTTC. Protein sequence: CASTKGGDNYGYTF.

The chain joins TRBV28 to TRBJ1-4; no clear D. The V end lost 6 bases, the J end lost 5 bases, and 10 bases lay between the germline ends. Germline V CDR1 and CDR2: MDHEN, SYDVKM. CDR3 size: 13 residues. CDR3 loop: CASRLYSNEKLFF. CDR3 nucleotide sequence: TGTGCCAGCAGACTCTACTCCAATGAAAAACTGTTTTTT.

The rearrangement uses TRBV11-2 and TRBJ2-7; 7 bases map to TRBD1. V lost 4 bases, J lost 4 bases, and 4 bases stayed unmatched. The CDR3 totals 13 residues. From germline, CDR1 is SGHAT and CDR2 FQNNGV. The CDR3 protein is CASSSDRDYEQYF. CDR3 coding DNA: TGTGCCAGCAGCTCCGACAGGGATTACGAGCAGTACTTC.